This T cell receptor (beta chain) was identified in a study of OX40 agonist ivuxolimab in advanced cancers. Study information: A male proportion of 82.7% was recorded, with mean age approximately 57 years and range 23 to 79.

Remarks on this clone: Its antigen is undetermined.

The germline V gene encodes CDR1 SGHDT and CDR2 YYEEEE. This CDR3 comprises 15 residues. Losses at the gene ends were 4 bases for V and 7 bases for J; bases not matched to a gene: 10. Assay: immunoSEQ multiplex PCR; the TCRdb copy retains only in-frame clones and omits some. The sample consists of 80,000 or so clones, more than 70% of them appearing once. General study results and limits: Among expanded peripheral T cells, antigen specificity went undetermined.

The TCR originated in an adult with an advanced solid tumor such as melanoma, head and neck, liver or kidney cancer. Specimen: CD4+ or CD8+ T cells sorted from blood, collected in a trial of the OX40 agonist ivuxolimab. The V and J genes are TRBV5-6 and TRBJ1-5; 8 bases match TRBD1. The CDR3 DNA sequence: TGTGCCAGCAGCGCCTCCACAGGGGGGGGCCAGCCCCAGCATTTT. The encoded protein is CASSASTGGGQPQHF.